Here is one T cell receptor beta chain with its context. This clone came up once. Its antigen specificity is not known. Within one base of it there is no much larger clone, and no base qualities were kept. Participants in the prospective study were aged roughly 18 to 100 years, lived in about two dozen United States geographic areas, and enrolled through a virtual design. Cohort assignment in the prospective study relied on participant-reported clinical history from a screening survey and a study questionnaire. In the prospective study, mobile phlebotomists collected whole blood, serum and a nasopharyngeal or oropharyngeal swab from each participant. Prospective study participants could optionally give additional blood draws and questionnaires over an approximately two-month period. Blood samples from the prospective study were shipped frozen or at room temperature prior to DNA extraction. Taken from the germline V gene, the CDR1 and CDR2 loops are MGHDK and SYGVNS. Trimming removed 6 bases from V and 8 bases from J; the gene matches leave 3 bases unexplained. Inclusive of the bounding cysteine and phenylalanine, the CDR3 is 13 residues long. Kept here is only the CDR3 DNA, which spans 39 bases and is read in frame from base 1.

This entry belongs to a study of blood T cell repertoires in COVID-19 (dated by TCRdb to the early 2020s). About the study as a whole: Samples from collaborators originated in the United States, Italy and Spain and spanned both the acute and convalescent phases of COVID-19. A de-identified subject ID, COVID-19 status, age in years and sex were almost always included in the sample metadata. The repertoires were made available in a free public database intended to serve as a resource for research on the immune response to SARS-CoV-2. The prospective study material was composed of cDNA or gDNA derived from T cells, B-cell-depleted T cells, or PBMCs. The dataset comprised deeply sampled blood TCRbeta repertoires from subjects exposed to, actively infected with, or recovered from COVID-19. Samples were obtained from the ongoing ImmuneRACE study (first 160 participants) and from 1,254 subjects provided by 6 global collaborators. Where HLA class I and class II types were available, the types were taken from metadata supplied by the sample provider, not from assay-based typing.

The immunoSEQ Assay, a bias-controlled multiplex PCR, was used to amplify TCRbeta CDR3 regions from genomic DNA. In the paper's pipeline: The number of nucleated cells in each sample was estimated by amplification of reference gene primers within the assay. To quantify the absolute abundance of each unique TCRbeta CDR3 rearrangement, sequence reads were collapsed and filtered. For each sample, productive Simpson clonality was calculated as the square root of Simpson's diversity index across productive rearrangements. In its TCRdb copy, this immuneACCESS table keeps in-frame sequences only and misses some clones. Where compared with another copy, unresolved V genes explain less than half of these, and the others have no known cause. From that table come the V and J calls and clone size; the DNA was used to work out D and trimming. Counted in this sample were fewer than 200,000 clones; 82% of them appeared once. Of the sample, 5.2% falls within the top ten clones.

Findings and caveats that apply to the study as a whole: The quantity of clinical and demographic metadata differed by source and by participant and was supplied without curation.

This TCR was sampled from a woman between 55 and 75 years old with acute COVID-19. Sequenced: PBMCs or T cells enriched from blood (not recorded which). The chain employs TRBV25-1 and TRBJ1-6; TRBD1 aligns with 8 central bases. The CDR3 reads CASRQGGHSPLHF. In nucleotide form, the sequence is TGTGCCAGCAGACAGGGGGGACATTCACCCCTCCACTTT.